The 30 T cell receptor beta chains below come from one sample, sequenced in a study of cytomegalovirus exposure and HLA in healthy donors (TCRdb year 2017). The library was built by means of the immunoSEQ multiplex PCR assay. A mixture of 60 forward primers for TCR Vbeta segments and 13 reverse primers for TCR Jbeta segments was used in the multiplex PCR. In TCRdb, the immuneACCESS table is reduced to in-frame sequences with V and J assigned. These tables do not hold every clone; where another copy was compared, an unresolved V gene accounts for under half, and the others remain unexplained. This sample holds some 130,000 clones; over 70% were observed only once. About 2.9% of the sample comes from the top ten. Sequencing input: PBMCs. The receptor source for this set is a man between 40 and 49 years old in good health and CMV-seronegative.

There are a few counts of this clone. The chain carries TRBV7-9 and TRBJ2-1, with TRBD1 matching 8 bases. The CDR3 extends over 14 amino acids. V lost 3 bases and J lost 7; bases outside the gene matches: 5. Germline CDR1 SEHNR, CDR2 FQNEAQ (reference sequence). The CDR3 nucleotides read TGTGCCAGCAGCTTTCAGGGGGCGGGAAATGAGCAGTTCTTC. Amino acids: CASSFQGAGNEQFF.

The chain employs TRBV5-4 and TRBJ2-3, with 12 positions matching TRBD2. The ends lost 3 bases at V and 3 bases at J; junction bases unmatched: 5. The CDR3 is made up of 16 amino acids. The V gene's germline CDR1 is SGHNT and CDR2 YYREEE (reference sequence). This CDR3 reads CASSYRLAGATDTQYF. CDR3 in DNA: TGTGCCAGCAGCTACCGACTAGCGGGAGCGACAGATACGCAGTATTTT.

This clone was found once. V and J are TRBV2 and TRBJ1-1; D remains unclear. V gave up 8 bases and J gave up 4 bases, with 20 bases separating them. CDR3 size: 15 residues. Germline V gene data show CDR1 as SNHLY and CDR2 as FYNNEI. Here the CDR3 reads CASAEDGVTGTEAFF. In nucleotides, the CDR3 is TGTGCCAGCGCCGAAGACGGTGTCACGGGCACTGAAGCTTTCTTT. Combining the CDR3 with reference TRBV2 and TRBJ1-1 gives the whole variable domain EPEVTQTPSHQVTQMGQEVILRCVPISNHLYFYWYRQILGQKVEFLVSFYNNEISEKSEIFDDQFSVERPDGSNFTLKIRSTKLEDSAMYFCASAEDGVTGTEAFFGQGTRLTVV.

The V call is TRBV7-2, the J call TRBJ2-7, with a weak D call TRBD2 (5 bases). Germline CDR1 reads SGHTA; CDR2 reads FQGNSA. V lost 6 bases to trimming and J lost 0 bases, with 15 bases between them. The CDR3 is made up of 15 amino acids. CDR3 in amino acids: CASRPPLGSSYEQYF. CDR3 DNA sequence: TGTGCCAGCAGACCGCCGTTAGGGAGCTCCTACGAGCAGTACTTC.

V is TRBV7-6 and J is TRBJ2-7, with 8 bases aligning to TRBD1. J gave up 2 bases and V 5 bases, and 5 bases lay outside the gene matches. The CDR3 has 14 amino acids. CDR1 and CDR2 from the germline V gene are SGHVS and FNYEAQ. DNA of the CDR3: TGTGCCAGCAGCATCGACAGGGGCACCTACGAGCAGTACTTC. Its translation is CASSIDRGTYEQYF.

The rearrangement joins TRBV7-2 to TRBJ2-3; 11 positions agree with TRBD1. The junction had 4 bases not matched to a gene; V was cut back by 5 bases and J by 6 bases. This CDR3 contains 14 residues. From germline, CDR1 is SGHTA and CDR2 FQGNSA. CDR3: CASSQGQGGDTQYF. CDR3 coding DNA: TGTGCCAGCAGCCAGGGACAGGGGGGGGATACGCAGTATTTT.

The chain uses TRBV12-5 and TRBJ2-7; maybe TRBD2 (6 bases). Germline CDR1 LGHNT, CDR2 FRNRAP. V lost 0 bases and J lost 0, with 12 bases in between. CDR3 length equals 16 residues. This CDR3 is CASGLVLARSSYEQYF. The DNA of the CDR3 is TGTGCTAGTGGTTTGGTACTAGCAAGGAGCTCCTACGAGCAGTACTTC.

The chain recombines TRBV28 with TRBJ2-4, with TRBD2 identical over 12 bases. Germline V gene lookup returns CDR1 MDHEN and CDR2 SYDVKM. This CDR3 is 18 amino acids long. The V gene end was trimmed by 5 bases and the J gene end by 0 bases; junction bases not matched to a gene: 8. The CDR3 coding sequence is TGTGCCAGCAGTCTTGGACTAGCGGGGTTACTAGCCAAAAACATTCAGTACTTC. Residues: CASSLGLAGLLAKNIQYF.

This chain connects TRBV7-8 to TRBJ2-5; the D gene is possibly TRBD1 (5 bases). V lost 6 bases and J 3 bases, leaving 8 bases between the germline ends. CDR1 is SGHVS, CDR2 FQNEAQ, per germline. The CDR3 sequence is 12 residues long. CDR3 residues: CASRTDEETQYF. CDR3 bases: TGTGCCAGCAGGACAGACGAAGAGACCCAGTACTTC.

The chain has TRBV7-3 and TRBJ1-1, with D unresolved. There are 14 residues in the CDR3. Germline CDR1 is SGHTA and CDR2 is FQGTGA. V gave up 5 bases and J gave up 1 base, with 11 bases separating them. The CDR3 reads CASSTHPRNTEAFF. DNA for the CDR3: TGTGCCAGCAGCACCCACCCGCGGAACACTGAAGCTTTCTTT. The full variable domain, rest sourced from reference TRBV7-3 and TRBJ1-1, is GAGVSQTPSNKVTEKGKYVELRCDPISGHTALYWYRQSLGQGPEFLIYFQGTGAADDSGLPNDRFFAVRPEGSVSTLKIQRTERGDSAVYLCASSTHPRNTEAFFGQGTRLTVV.

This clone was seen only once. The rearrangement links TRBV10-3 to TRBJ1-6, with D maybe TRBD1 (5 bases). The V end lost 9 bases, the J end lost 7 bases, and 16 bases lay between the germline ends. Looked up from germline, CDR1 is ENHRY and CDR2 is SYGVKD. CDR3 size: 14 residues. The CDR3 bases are TGTGCCATAAAGACGGACACCTCGAATTCACCCCTCCACTTT. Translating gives CAIKTDTSNSPLHF.

The CDR3 reads CSVGGQGWNTGELFF. CDR3 nucleotide sequence: TGCAGCGTTGGCGGACAGGGGTGGAACACCGGGGAGCTGTTTTTT. The gene calls are TRBV29-1 and TRBJ2-2, with 9 bases fitting TRBD1. Losses at the gene ends were 4 bases for V and 1 base for J; bases not matched to a gene: 4. This CDR3 region has 15 residues. Germline CDR1 and CDR2: SQVTM and ANQGSEA.

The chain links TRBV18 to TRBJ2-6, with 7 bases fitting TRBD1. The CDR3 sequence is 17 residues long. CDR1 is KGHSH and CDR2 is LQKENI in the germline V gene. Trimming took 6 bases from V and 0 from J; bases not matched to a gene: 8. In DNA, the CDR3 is TGTGCCAGCTCGCCGAACAGGGGTTTCTCTGGGGCCAACGTCCTGACTTTC. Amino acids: CASSPNRGFSGANVLTF.

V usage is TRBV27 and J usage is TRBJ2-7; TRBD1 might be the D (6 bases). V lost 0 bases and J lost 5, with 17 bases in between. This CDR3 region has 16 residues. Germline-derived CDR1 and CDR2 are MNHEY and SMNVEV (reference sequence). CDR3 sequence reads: CASSLSPTTGLNEQYF. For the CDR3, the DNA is TGTGCCAGCAGTTTATCACCGACGACAGGCTTAAACGAGCAGTACTTC.

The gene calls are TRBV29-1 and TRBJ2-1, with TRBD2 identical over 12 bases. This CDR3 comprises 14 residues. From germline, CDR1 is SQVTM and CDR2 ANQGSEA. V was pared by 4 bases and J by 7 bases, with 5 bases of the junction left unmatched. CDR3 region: CSVALAGGGNEQFF. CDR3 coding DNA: TGCAGCGTTGCACTAGCGGGAGGTGGGAATGAGCAGTTCTTC.

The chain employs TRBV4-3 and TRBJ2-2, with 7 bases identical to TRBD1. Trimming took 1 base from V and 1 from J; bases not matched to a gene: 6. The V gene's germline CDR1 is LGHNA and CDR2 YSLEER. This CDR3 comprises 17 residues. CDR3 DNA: TGCGCCAGCAGCCAAGTAGAGGGGGCGATGAACACCGGGGAGCTGTTTTTT. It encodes CASSQVEGAMNTGELFF.

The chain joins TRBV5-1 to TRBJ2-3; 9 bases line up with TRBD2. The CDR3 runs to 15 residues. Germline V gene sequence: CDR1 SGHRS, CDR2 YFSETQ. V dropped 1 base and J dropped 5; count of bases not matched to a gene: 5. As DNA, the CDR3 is TGCGCCAGCAGCTTGCCTAAGCGGGGGGAAGATACGCAGTATTTT. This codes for CASSLPKRGEDTQYF.

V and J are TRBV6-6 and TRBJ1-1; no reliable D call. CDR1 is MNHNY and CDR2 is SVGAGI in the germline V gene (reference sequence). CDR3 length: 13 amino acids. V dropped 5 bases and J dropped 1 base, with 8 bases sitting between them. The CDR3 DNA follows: TGTGCCAGCAGTCACACCCAGAACACTGAAGCTTTCTTT. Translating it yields CASSHTQNTEAFF.

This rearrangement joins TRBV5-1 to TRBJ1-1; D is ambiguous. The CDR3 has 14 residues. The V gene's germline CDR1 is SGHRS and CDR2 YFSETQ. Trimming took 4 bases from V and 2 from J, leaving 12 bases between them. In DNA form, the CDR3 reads TGCGCCAGCAGCGAAAGAAGCTTAAACACTGAAGCTTTCTTT. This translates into CASSERSLNTEAFF.

CDR3 nucleotides: TGCAGCGTTCATCAGGTGGAAGCTTTCTTT. It translates to CSVHQVEAFF. The chain couples TRBV29-1 to TRBJ1-1, with D unclear. Germline V gene data show CDR1 as SQVTM and CDR2 as ANQGSEA. The CDR3 runs 10 residues. Trimming cost V 5 bases and J 8 bases, with 9 bases left between them. Full variable domain (missing parts from reference TRBV29-1 and TRBJ1-1): SAVISQKPSRDICQRGTSLTIQCQVDSQVTMMFWYRQQPGQSLTLIATANQGSEATYESGFVIDKFPISRPNLTFSTLTVSNMSPEDSSIYLCSVHQVEAFFGQGTRLTVV.

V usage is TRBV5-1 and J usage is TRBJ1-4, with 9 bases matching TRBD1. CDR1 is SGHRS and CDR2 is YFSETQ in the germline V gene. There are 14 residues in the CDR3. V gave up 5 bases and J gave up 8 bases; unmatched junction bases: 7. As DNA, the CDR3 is TGCGCCAGCAGACAGGGGGCAGGAGGGGAAAAACTGTTTTTT. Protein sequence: CASRQGAGGEKLFF. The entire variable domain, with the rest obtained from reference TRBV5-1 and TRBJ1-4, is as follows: KAGVTQTPRYLIKTRGQQVTLSCSPISGHRSVSWYQQTPGQGLQFLFEYFSETQRNKGNFPGRFSGRQFSNSRSEMNVSTLELGDSALYLCASRQGAGGEKLFFGSGTQLSVL.

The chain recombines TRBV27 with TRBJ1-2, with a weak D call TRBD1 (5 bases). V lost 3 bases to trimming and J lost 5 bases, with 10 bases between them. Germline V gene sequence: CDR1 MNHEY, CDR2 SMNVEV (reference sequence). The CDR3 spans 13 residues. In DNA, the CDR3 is TGTGCCAGCAGTTTCGCAGGGCGATATGGCTACACCTTC. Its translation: CASSFAGRYGYTF.

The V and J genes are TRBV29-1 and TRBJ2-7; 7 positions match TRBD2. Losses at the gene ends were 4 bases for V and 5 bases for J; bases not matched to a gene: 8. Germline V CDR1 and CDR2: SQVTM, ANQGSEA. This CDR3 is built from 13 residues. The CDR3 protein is CSVVRSAGDEQYF. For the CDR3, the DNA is TGCAGCGTTGTTCGGTCCGCGGGGGACGAGCAGTACTTC.

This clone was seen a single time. In DNA, the CDR3 is TGTGCCTGGAGTGACGGGTTCTCTGGAAACACCATATATTTT. Its protein product is CAWSDGFSGNTIYF. V usage is TRBV30 and J usage is TRBJ1-3; D gene uncertain. Trimming took off 1 base at V and 0 bases at J, with 7 bases between the two ends. Germline V gene lookup returns CDR1 GTSNPN and CDR2 SVGIG (reference sequence). The CDR3 extends over 14 amino acids.

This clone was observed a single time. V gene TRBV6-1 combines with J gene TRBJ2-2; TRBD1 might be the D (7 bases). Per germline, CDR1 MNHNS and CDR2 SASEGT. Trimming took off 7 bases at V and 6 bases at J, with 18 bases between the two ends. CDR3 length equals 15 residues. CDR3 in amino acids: CASTGQVGGAGELFF. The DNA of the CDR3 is TGTGCCAGCACCGGACAGGTTGGAGGGGCCGGGGAGCTGTTTTTT.

This CDR3 reads CASSRRRGTEAFF. The DNA for the CDR3 is TGTGCCAGCAGCCGTCGGAGGGGCACTGAAGCTTTCTTT. The chain is built from TRBV7-2 and TRBJ1-1, with D perhaps TRBD1 (5 bases). V lost 5 bases, J lost 4 bases, and 11 bases lay in between. Germline lookup yields CDR1 SGHTA and CDR2 FQGNSA. The CDR3 has 13 residues. Complete variable domain (other parts from reference TRBV7-2 and TRBJ1-1): GAGVSQSPSNKVTEKGKDVELRCDPISGHTALYWYRQSLGQGLEFLIYFQGNSAPDKSGLPSDRFSAERTGGSVSTLTIQRTQQEDSAVYLCASSRRRGTEAFFGQGTRLTVV.

The CDR3 here is CASSPALAGVLTDTQYF. The DNA for the CDR3 is TGTGCCAGCAGCCCCGCCCTAGCGGGAGTACTCACAGATACGCAGTATTTT. The rearrangement uses TRBV4-2 and TRBJ2-3, with 10 nucleotides matching TRBD2. Germline V gene sequence: CDR1 LGHNA, CDR2 YNFKEQ. The CDR3 is made up of 17 amino acids. J gave up 2 bases and V 4 bases, and 9 bases lay outside the gene matches.

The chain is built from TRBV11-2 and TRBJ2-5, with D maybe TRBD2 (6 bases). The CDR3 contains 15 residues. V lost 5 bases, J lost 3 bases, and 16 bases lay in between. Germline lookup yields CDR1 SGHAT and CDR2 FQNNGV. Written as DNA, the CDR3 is TGTGCCAGCAGCCCGACTAGATTTGGGGAAGAGACCCAGTACTTC. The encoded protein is CASSPTRFGEETQYF.

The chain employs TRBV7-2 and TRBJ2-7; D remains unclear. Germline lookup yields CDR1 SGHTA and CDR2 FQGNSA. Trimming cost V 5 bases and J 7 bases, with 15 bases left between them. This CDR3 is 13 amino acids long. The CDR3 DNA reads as TGTGCCAGCAGCCCTACGAACGCCTTGGAGCAGTACTTC. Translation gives CASSPTNALEQYF.

The CDR3 nucleotides read TGTGCCAGTAGTATGAGGGGCCAGGGGACAGATACGCAGTATTTT. Translating it yields CASSMRGQGTDTQYF. The chain joins TRBV19 to TRBJ2-3; D possibly corresponds to TRBD1 (6 bases). The CDR3 consists of 15 residues. Germline V gives CDR1 LNHDA, CDR2 SQIVND (reference sequence). V was shortened by 3 bases and J by 3 bases, with 13 bases between the two germline ends.